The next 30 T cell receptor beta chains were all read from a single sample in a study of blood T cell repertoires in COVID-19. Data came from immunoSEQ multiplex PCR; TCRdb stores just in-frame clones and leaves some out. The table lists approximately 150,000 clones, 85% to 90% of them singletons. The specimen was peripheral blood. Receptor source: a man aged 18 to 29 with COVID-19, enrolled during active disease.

CDR3 residues: CASSLSRVSDTQYF. For the CDR3, the DNA is TGTGCCAGCAGTTTGTCGAGGGTGAGCGATACGCAGTATTTT. J is TRBJ2-3 and V is TRBV28, with TRBD2 as a possible D gene (5 bases). Germline V lookup: CDR1 MDHEN, CDR2 SYDVKM. With 3 bases removed from V and 6 bases from J, the gap between germline ends came to 13 bases. CDR3 size: 14 residues.

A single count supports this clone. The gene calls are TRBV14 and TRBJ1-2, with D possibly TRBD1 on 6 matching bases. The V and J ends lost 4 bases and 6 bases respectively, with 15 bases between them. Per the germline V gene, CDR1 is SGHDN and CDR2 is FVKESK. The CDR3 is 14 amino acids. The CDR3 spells CASSLGWTVNGYTF. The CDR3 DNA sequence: TGTGCCAGCAGCCTAGGATGGACAGTGAATGGCTACACCTTC.

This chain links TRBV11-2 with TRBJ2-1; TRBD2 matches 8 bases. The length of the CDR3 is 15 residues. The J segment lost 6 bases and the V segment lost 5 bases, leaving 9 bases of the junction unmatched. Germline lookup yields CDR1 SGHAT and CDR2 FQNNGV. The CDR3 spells CASSQTSGKTNEQFF. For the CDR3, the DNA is TGTGCCAGCAGCCAAACTAGCGGAAAAACCAATGAGCAGTTCTTC.

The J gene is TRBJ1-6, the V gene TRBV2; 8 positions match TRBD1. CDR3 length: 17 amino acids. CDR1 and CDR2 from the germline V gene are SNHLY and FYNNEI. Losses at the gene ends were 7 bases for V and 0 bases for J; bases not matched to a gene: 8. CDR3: CASKTGDLGSYNSPLHF. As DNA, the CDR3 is TGTGCCAGCAAGACAGGGGACCTAGGCTCCTATAATTCACCCCTCCACTTT.

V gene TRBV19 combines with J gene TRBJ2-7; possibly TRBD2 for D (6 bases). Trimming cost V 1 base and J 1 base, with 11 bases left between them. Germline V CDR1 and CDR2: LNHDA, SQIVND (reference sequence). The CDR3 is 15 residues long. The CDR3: CASSIAGSGSYEQYF. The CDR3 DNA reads TGTGCCAGTAGTATAGCCGGGAGCGGATCCTACGAGCAGTACTTC.

The DNA of the CDR3 is TGTGCCAGCAGCCCGAGTCCTCTGACTAGCAAGAATGAGCAGTTCTTC. This codes for CASSPSPLTSKNEQFF. The gene calls are TRBV21-1 and TRBJ2-1; the table's D call TRBD2 went unverified against the DNA. TRBV21-1 counts as a pseudogene. The CDR3 runs to 16 residues.

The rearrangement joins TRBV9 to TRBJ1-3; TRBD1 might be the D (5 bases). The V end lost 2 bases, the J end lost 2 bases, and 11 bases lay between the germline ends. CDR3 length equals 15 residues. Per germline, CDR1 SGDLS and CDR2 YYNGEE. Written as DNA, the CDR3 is TGTGCCAGCAGCGTGCTGGGGGGTACTGGAAACACCATATATTTT. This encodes CASSVLGGTGNTIYF.

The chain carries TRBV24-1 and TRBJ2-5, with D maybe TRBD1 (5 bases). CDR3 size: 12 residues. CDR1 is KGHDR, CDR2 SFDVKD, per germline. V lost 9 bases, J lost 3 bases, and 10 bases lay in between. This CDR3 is CATSGREETQYF. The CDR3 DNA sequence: TGTGCCACCTCAGGGCGAGAAGAGACCCAGTACTTC.

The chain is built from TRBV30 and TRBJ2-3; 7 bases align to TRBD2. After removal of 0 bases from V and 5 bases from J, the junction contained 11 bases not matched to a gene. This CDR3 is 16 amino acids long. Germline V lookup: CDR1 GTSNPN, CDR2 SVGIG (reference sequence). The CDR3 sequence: CAWSVRVGGPGDTQYF. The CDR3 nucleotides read TGTGCCTGGAGTGTACGGGTGGGAGGGCCCGGAGATACGCAGTATTTT.

The CDR3 reads CASNGDRGYGYTF. In DNA, the CDR3 is TGTGCCAGCAACGGGGACAGGGGGTATGGCTACACCTTC. The chain is built from TRBV2 and TRBJ1-2; TRBD1 matches 11 bases. The CDR3 covers 13 residues. V trimming: 7 bases; J trimming: 5 bases; junction bases outside the gene matches: 3. Germline assignment: CDR1 SNHLY and CDR2 FYNNEI.

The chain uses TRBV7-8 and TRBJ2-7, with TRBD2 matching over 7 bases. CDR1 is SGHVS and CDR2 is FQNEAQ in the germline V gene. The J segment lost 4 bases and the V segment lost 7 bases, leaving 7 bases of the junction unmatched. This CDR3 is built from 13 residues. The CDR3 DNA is TGTGCCAGCACGGGTCTAGCGGCATACGAGCAGTACTTC. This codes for CASTGLAAYEQYF.

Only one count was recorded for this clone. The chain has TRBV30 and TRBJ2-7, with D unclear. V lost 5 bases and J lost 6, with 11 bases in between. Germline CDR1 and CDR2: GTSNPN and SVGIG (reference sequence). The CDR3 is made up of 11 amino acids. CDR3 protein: CAWGRTTEQYF. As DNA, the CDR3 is TGTGCCTGGGGTCGTACTACCGAGCAGTACTTC.

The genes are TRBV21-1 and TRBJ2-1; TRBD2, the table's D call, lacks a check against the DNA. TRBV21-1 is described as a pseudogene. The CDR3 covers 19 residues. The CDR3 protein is CASSKERPGEAGESNEQFF. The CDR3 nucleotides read TGTGCCAGCAGCAAAGAAAGACCAGGGGAAGCGGGAGAGAGTAATGAGCAGTTCTTC.

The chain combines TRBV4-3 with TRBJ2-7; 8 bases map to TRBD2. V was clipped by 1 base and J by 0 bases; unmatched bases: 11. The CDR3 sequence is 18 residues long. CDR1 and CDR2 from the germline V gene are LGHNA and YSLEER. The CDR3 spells CASSQAAGGGQDSYEQYF. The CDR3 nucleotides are TGCGCCAGCAGCCAAGCCGCCGGGGGGGGACAAGACTCCTACGAGCAGTACTTC.

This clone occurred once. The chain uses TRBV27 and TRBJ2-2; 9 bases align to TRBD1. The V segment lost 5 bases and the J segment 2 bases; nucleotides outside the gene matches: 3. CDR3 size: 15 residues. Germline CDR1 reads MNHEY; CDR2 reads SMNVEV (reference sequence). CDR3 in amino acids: CASSITGGNTGELFF. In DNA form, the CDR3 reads TGTGCCAGCAGTATTACAGGGGGCAACACCGGGGAGCTGTTTTTT.

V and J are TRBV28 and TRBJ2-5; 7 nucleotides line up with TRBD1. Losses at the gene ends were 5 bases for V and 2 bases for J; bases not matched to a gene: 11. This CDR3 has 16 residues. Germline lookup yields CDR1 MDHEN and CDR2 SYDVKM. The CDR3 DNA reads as TGTGCCAGCAGTACTCCCCGGGACAGCCGACAAGAGACCCAGTACTTC. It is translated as CASSTPRDSRQETQYF.

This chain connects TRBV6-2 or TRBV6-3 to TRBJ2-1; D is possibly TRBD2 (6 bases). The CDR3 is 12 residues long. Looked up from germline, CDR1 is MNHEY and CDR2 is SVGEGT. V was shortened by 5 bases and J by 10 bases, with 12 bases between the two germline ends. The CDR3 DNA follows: TGTGCCAGCAGTATGTCGGCGGGGGAGCAGTTCTTC. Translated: CASSMSAGEQFF.

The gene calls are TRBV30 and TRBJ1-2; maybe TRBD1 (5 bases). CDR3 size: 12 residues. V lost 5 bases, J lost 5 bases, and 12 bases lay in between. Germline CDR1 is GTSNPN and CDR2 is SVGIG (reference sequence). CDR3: CAWAGGSYGYTF. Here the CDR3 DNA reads TGTGCCTGGGCGGGGGGTAGTTATGGCTACACCTTC.

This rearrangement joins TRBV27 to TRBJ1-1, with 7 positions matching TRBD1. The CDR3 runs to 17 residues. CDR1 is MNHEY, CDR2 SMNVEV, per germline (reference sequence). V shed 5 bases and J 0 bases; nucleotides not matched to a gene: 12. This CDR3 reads CASSPLTTGIMNTEAFF. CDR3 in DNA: TGTGCCAGCAGTCCCTTGACGACAGGGATAATGAACACTGAAGCTTTCTTT.

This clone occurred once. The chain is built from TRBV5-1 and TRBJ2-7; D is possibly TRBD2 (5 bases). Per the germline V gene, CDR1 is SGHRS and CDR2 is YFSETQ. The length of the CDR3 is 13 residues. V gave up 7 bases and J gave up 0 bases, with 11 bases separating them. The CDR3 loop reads CASAKGDSYEQYF. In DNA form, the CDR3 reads TGCGCCAGCGCCAAGGGAGACTCCTACGAGCAGTACTTC.

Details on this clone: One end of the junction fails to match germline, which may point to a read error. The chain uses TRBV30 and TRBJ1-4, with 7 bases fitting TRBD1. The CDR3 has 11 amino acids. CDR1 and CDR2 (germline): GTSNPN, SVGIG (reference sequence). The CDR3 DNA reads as TGTGCCTGGAGTGCCGGGACAGAACTCCTTTTT. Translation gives CAWSAGTELLF.

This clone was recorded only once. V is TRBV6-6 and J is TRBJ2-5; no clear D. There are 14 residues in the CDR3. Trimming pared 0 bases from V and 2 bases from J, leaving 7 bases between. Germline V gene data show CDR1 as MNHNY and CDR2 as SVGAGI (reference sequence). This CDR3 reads CASSYSWPQETQYF. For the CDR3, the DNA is TGTGCCAGCAGTTACTCGTGGCCGCAAGAGACCCAGTACTTC.

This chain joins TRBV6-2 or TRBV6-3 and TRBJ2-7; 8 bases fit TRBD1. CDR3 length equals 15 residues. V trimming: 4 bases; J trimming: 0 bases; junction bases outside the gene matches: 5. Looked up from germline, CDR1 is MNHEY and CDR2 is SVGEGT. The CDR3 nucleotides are TGTGCCAGCAGTTCCGCGACAGGGGTCTCCTACGAGCAGTACTTC. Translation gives CASSSATGVSYEQYF.

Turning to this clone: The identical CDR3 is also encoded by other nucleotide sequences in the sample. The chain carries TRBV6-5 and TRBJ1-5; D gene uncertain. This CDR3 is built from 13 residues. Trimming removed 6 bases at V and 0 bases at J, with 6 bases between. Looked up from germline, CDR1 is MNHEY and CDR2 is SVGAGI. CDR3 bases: TGTGCCAGCAGAAGAGGTAGCAATCAGCCCCAGCATTTT. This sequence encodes CASRRGSNQPQHF.

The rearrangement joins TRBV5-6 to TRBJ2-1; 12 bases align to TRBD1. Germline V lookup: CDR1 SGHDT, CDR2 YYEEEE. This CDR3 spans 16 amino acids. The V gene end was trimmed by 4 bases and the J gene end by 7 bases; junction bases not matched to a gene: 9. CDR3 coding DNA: TGTGCCAGCAGCGACCTGGGACAGGGGGCTGCGAATGAGCAGTTCTTC. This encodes CASSDLGQGAANEQFF.

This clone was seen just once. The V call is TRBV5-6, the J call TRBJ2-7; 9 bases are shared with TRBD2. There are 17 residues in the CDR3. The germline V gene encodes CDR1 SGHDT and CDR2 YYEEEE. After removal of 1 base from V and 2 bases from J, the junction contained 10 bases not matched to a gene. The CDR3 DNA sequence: TGTGCCAGCAGCTTGAGGTTCCGGCTAGCGGGGACCTACGAGCAGTACTTC. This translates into CASSLRFRLAGTYEQYF.

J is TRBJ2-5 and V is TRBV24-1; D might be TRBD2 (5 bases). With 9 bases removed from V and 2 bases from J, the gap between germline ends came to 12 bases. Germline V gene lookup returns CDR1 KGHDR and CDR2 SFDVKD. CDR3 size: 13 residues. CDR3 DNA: TGTGCCACCGGTGGACTGGAACAAGAGACCCAGTACTTC. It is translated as CATGGLEQETQYF.

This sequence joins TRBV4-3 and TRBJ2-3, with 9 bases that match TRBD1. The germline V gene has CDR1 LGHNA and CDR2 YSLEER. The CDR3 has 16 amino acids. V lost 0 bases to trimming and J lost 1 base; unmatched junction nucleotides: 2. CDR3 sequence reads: CASSQERDRGTDTQYF. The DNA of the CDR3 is TGCGCCAGCAGCCAAGAAAGGGACAGGGGCACAGATACGCAGTATTTT.

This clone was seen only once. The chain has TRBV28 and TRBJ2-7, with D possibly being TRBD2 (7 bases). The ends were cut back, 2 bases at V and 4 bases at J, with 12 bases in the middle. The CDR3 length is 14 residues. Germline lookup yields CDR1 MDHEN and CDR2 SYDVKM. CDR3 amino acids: CASSLTGRGYEQYF. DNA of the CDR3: TGTGCCAGCAGTTTAACGGGGAGGGGGTACGAGCAGTACTTC.

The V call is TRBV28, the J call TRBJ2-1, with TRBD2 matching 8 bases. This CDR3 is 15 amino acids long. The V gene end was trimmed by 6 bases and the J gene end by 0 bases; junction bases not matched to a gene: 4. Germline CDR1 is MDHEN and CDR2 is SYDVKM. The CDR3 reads CASSRSGASYNEQFF. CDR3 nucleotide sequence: TGTGCCAGCAGCCGTAGCGGGGCCTCCTACAATGAGCAGTTCTTC. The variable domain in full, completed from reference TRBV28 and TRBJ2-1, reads DVKVTQSSRYLVKRTGEKVFLECVQDMDHENMFWYRQDPGLGLRLIYFSYDVKMKEKGDIPEGYSVSREKKERFSLILESASTNQTSMYLCASSRSGASYNEQFFGPGTRLTVL.